The clone carrying this T cell receptor beta chain was seen more than once but under ten times. Deletions cut 1 base from V and 3 bases from J, with 9 bases between. Germline CDR1 is SEHNR and CDR2 is FQNEAQ (reference sequence). CDR3 size: 14 residues. Sequencing relied on a cDNA template that was reverse transcribed from extracted RNA. The protocol was immunoSEQ multiplex PCR, while the TCRdb copy is restricted to in-frame clones and leaves out a portion. The data contain around 30,000 clones, roughly 80% of them singletons. This specimen comes from a study of CD8+ T cells in alopecia areata. Source material: NKG2D-low CD8+ T cells sorted from blood. This clonotype originated in a human donor with alopecia areata. This sequence joins TRBV7-9 and TRBJ1-1; maybe TRBD1 (5 bases). In DNA form, the CDR3 reads TGTGCCAGCAGCTTAGATGGGGACGACACTGAAGCTTTCTTT. This gives the protein CASSLDGDDTEAFF.